This TCR beta chain was retrieved from a study of Graves' ophthalmopathy and Graves' hyperthyroidism. Notes on the study in general: Ophthalmopathy was separated from stable hyperthyroidism by a 13-signature model with over 85% sensitivity and over 75% specificity.

Concerning this clonotype: Its antigen is currently unknown.

CDR1 is MNHEY and CDR2 is SVGAGI in the germline V gene. Trimming took off 5 bases at V and 4 bases at J, with 21 bases between the two ends. The CDR3 length is 16 residues. Diagnosis relied on clinical symptoms, serum thyroxine, TRAb, thyroid ultrasound and orbital computed tomography. The study amplified TCR beta CDR3 regions using RNA transcripts. The authors performed first-round RT-PCR with HTBI primers and then a second-round multiplex PCR. TCRdb itself ran the multiplex PCR reads through MiXCR, one entry per CDR3 protein. The table shows under 800,000 distinct CDR3 sequences, with around a fifth occurring only once.

The V and J genes are TRBV6-5 and TRBJ2-7; maybe TRBD2 (6 bases). Sequencing used peripheral blood. The TCR was taken from a woman under 30 with stable Graves' hyperthyroidism. Some clones in this sample may be carry-over from other donors' samples. CDR3 coding DNA: TGTGCCAGCAGTCACCTATATACGGGGGAGAAATACGAGCAGTACTTC. Translated, it gives CASSHLYTGEKYEQYF.